The clone carrying this T cell receptor (beta chain) was picked up many times. This sample is part of a study of T cells in Graves' hyperthyroidism and ophthalmopathy. Using RNA transcripts as the source, TCR beta CDR3 regions were amplified. TCR CDR3 regions were first amplified by RT-PCR with HTBI primers. TCRdb fed the multiplex PCR reads into MiXCR, producing one record per CDR3 protein. The sample holds fewer than 300,000 distinct CDR3 sequences; about 25% are singletons and the top ten take about 30%. The CDR3 consists of 13 residues. Trimming pared 7 bases from V and 10 bases from J, leaving 17 bases between. Newly diagnosed hyperthyroidism patients aged 18 to 65 years had disease lasting under 2 months.

The TCR originated in a man aged 40-50 years with Graves' hyperthyroidism that later progressed to Graves' ophthalmopathy. J is TRBJ2-1 and V is TRBV12-3 or TRBV12-4; D possibly uses TRBD1 or TRBD2 (5 bases each). Source material: blood. CDR3 sequence: CASTTGAQSEQFF. The CDR3 DNA follows: TGTGCCAGCACCACCGGGGCACAGAGCGAGCAGTTCTTC.